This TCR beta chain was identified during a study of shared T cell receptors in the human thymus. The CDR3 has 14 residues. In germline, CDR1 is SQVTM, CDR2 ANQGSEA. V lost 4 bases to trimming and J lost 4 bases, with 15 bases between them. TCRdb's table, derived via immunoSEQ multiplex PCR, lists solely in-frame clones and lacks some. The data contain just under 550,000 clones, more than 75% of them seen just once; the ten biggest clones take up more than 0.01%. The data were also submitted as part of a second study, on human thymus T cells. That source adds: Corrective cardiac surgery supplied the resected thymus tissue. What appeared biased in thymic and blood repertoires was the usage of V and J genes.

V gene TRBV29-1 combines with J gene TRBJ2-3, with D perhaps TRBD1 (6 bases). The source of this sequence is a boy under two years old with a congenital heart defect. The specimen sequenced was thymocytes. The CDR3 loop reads CSVASLEGADTQYF. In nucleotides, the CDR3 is TGCAGCGTTGCCTCCCTAGAGGGGGCAGATACGCAGTATTTT.